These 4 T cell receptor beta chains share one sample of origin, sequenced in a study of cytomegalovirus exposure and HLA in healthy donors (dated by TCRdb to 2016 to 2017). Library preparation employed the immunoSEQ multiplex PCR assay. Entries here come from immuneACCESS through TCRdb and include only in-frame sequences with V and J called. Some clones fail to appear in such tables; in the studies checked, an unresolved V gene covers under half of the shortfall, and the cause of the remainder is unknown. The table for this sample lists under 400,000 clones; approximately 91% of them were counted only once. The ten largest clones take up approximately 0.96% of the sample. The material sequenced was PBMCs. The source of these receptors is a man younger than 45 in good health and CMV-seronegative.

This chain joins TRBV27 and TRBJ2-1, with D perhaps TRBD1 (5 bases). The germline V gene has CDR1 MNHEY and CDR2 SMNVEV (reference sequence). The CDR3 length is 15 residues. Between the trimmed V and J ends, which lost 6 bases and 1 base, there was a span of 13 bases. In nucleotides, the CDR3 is TGTGCCAGCAGCGTCGATGGGGCTTCCTACAATGAGCAGTTCTTC. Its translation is CASSVDGASYNEQFF.

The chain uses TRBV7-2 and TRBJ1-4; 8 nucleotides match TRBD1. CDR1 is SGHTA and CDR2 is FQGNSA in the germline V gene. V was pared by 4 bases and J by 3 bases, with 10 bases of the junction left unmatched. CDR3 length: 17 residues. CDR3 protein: CASSSSGQGGPNEKLFF. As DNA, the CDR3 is TGTGCCAGCAGCTCCTCCGGACAGGGAGGTCCTAATGAAAAACTGTTTTTT.

The CDR3 reads CASTRDRSSYNEQFF. The CDR3 DNA reads TGTGCCAGCACCAGGGACAGAAGCTCCTACAATGAGCAGTTCTTC. The V gene is TRBV6-5, the J gene TRBJ2-1, with 7 bases that match TRBD1. The CDR3 has 15 residues. The trim removed 7 bases at V and 0 bases at J, leaving 6 bases unmatched. Germline-derived CDR1 and CDR2 are MNHEY and SVGAGI.

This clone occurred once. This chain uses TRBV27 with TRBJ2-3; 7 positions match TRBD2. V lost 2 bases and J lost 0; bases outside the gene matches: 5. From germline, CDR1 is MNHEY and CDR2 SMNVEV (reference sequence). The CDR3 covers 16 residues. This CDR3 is CASSLIRAGSTDTQYF. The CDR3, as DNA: TGTGCCAGCAGTTTAATCCGAGCGGGGAGCACAGATACGCAGTATTTT.